The entry below gives a single T cell receptor beta chain sequence along with its context. Its matching antigen is unknown. V gave up 4 bases and J gave up 4 bases, with 19 bases separating them. This CDR3 is built from 17 residues. Germline CDR1 LGHDT, CDR2 YNNKEL (reference sequence). This sample is drawn from a study of T cells after yellow fever vaccination. Looking at the study overall: Those fractions that held only low numbers of cells were prepared using the SMART-Seq v4 Ultra Low Input RNA kit.

UMIs were added to TCR cDNA along with a universal primer site when it was made by 5'RACE template switching. In TCRdb, the 5' RACE reads were re-called with MiXCR into one record per CDR3 protein. The sample has 620,000 or so distinct CDR3 sequences, about 17% seen once. Study results and limitations: Researchers cautioned that FACS-sorted repertoires could harbor abundant clonotypes contaminating from the bulk population. A large majority of primary-vaccination clones showed up again after the booster (96% CD4, about 87% CD8).

This sequence was found in a man between 18 and 29 years old who received the YFV17D yellow fever vaccine. The material sequenced was PBMCs, taken 5 to 6 days after the first yellow fever vaccination. The chain is built from TRBV3-1 and TRBJ2-2; a weak D match, TRBD2 (6 bases). The CDR3 bases are TGTGCCAGCAGCCGAGGCGCGGAGGCGGGGACCACCGGGGAGCTGTTTTTT. Its translation is CASSRGAEAGTTGELFF.